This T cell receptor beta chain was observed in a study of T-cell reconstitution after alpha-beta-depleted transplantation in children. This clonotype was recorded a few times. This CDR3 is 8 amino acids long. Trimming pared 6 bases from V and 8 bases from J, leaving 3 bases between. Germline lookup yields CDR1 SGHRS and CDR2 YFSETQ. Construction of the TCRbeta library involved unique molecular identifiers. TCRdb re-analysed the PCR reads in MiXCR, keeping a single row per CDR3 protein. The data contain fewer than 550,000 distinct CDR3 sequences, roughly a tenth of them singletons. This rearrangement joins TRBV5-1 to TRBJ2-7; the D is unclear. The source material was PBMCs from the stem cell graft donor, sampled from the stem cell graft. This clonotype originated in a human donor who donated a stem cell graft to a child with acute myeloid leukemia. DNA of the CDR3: TGCGCCAGCATCCAGCAGTACTTC. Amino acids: CASIQQYF.